This TCR beta chain was sequenced during a study of blood T cells in healthy people across ages (dated by TCRdb to between 2015 and 2017). Background on the whole study: Template switching captured roughly one uniquely barcoded TCR beta cDNA molecule per two T cells in model experiments. Age-related changes in TCR beta repertoire diversity were measured in the study by deep sequencing normalized with unique cDNA molecular identifiers. The donors were split into four age groups: young (average about 16 years), middle-aged (roughly 42), aged (roughly 68) and long-lived (approximately 80). To avoid experimental bias, donors of different ages were distributed randomly across sequencing lanes. Using the same blood draw, the study looked at two additional independent replicas of 1 million unique cDNA reads for two donors, one aged 18 to 29 and the other aged 80 or older. Overall study outcomes, separate from this receptor: Total diversity estimates from one million sequenced T cells were considered lower bounds and underestimates. Compared with the aged group, the long-lived group had more naive CD4+ T cells, fewer expanded clones and increased TCR diversity, suggesting age selection. The CMV infection status of donors was not known, potentially confounding age-related changes in expanded clonotypes. As age increased, observed TCR beta diversity per million T cells dropped in a roughly linear way, and a significant reduction was already evident by age approximately 40. Observed TCR beta diversity correlated strongly with the percentage of naive T cells measured by flow cytometry. Bulk unsorted PBMC profiling prevented conclusive comparison of naive and antigen-experienced compartments.

Systemically healthy Caucasian individuals from Russia, 35 to 40 in total and aged 6 to 90 years, were included as donors. Each donor gave ten milliliters of peripheral blood, drawn into EDTA-treated Vacutainer tubes. PBMCs were isolated by Ficoll-Paque density-gradient centrifugation, with at least 6 million obtained per sample. Total RNA was extracted from PBMCs with Trizol reagent, with at least 6 micrograms obtained per sample. For every donor, flow cytometry on a PBMC aliquot measured the percentage of naive CD45RAhigh/CD27high T cells. Receptor libraries were prepared by 5' RACE. Sequencing was performed on an Illumina HiSeq 2500. The second PCR ran for roughly 7 to 12 cycles and used a J-beta primer mix along with a sample-barcoded 5' primer. Each TCR beta cDNA molecule received a unique molecular identifier from a template-switch 5' adaptor carrying 12 random nucleotides. Each sample yielded at least 2.5 million CDR3-containing paired-end reads. First-strand cDNA was synthesized from all RNA with the Mint cDNA synthesis kit, primed by a TRBC-specific oligonucleotide. All cDNA was treated with uracil-DNA glycosylase and then went through a first 18-cycle PCR with the universal primers M1SS and BC2_uni_R. The authors' analysis ran thus. For normalization, 1 million high-quality reads, each with a distinct molecular identifier, were randomly selected from each sample. Instead of being binned into consensus sequences, reads with shared molecular identifiers were discarded. CDR3 identification, clonotype clustering and error correction used MiTCR with a Q25 quality threshold and the strictest error-elimination algorithm. A nonparametric unseen species model using Euler transformation provided a lower-bound estimate of total TCR beta diversity. Clones were called with MiXCR by TCRdb after fastp trimmed the public reads at Q25, and only in-frame beta chains were retained. A single entry per CDR3 protein holds the most common genes and DNA from its merged rows. Clone size and V and J calls follow TCRdb, not the original study. The sample table holds under 2,000,000 distinct CDR3 sequences, of which roughly 49% were seen once. The ten largest clones take up approximately 2.1% of the sample.

Per the germline V gene, SGHVS is the CDR1 and FQNEAQ is the CDR2. The V end loses 9 bases and the J end loses 8 bases, and a stretch of 20 bases separates them. Inclusive of the bounding cysteine and phenylalanine, the CDR3 is 14 residues long. Left in the record is the CDR3 DNA by itself, 42 bases read in frame from the first base. Worth noting for this clonotype: Its antigen is unknown. The input lacks base qualities; no much larger clone sits a single base away.

The sequencing sample was made of blood. This receptor chain uses TRBV7-8 and TRBJ2-1, with the D gene uncertain. This sequence originates from a woman aged 40 to 50 in good health. The CDR3 protein: CASTGRPDGHEQFF. The sequenced DNA is TGTGCCAGTACGGGCCGCCCGGACGGACATGAGCAGTTCTTC.